The sequence of this T cell receptor (beta chain) was determined in a study of neurological immune-mediated disorders. Study-level findings and limits: Multiple sclerosis was found to have the least TCR clonal expansion, below healthy controls, and HTLV-1-associated myelopathy the most. None of the CDR3 amino acid sequences of expanded clones recurred across subjects, suggesting private repertoires in all groups.

The cDNA came from 5'RACE, which used 10-nucleotide random UMIs. MiXCR, applied by TCRdb to the 5' RACE reads, yields one record per CDR3 protein. Seen here are 77,000 or so distinct CDR3 sequences, around 9.9% observed once, and the top ten hold 1.5% to 2%. At least ten counts were recorded for this clonotype. Antigen unknown. Individuals who volunteered at a blood bank located in Maryland, USA, made up the group of healthy controls. This CDR3 spans 16 amino acids. J lost 3 bases, V lost 5 bases, and 11 bases had no gene match. The germline gives CDR1 SEHNR, CDR2 FQNEAQ (reference sequence). This chain uses TRBV7-9 with TRBJ2-7; 9 nucleotides line up with TRBD1. This sequence originates from a man aged 50 or older in good health. Sample: PBMCs. Written as DNA, the CDR3 is TGTGCCAGCAGCCCTTCCCGGGGACAGGGTTTCTACGAGCAGTACTTC. Amino acids: CASSPSRGQGFYEQYF.